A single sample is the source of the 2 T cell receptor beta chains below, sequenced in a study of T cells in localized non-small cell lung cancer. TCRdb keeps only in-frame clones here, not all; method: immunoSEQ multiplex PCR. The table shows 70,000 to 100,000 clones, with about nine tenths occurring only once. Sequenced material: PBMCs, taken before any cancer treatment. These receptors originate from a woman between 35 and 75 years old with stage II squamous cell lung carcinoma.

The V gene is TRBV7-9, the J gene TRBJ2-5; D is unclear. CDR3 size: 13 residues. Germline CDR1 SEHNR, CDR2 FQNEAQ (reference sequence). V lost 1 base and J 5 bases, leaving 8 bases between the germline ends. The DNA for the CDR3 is TGTGCCAGCAGCTTAGGGGCCGGGGAGACCCAGTACTTC. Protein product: CASSLGAGETQYF.

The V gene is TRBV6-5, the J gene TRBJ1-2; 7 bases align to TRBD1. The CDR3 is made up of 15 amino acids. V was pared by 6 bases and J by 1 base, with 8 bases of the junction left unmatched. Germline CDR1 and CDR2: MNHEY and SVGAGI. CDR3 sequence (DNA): TGTGCCAGCAGCGGGGGACAGCCGCGTAACTATGGCTACACCTTC. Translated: CASSGGQPRNYGYTF.